Following are 9 T cell receptor beta chains from one sample sequenced in a study of blood T cells in healthy people across ages. Using a J-beta primer mix together with a sample-barcoded 5' primer, a second PCR was run for about 6 to 11 cycles. TCRdb reprocessed the 5' RACE reads via MiXCR and lists one record per CDR3 protein. This sample has 600,000 to 1,000,000 distinct CDR3 sequences, with over 45% found just once. The specimen sequenced was blood. Receptors originate from a young man in good health.

The chain uses TRBV20-1 and TRBJ1-2; 8 bases map to TRBD1. With V trimmed by 0 bases and J by 1 base, 10 bases remained unmatched. The length of the CDR3 is 17 residues. Germline V lookup: CDR1 DFQATT, CDR2 SNEGSKA (reference sequence). The CDR3 here is CSARDPGGQAHNYGYTF. CDR3 bases: TGCAGTGCTAGAGATCCTGGGGGACAGGCTCATAACTATGGCTACACCTTC.

The rearrangement uses TRBV19 and TRBJ2-1; weak D call: TRBD1 (6 bases). CDR3 length: 15 amino acids. Between the trimmed V and J ends, which lost 7 bases and 4 bases, there was a span of 17 bases. The germline CDR1 and CDR2 sequences are LNHDA and SQIVND (reference sequence). The CDR3 DNA is TGTGCCAGTACCCCGGACAGAACATCATACAATGAGCAGTTCTTC. Residues: CASTPDRTSYNEQFF.

J is TRBJ1-1 and V is TRBV7-8, with D uncertain. This CDR3 comprises 14 residues. The V gene lost 1 base and the J gene lost 4 bases, with 10 bases spanning the gap. Germline V gene sequence: CDR1 SGHVS, CDR2 FQNEAQ. The DNA of the CDR3 is TGTGCCAGCAGCTTAGTGACGGGTGGCACTGAAGCTTTCTTT. This gives the protein CASSLVTGGTEAFF.

The chain carries TRBV7-8 and TRBJ2-1; D possibly corresponds to TRBD2 (6 bases). V shed 1 base and J shed 7 bases, with 17 bases lying between them. The germline V gene encodes CDR1 SGHVS and CDR2 FQNEAQ. The CDR3 spans 16 residues. The CDR3 is CASSLGRDVRRNEQFF. For the CDR3, the DNA is TGTGCCAGCAGCTTAGGGAGGGATGTTCGTAGGAATGAGCAGTTCTTC. Drawing the rest from reference TRBV7-8 and TRBJ2-1, the complete variable domain is GAGVSQSPRYKVAKRGQDVALRCDPISGHVSLFWYQQALGQGPEFLTYFQNEAQLDKSGLPSDRFFAERPEGSVSTLKIQRTQQEDSAVYLCASSLGRDVRRNEQFFGPGTRLTVL.

This chain links TRBV27 with TRBJ2-7; D is undetermined. The V end lost 6 bases, the J end lost 2 bases, and 14 bases lay between the germline ends. This CDR3 spans 14 amino acids. The germline CDR1 and CDR2 sequences are MNHEY and SMNVEV (reference sequence). CDR3 bases: TGTGCCAGCAGACTAACAGAGGATACCTACGAGCAGTACTTC. It translates to CASRLTEDTYEQYF.

This clonotype was counted a few times. The chain employs TRBV20-1 and TRBJ1-2; tentative D call: TRBD1 (5 bases). Deletions cut 3 bases from V and 5 bases from J, with 7 bases between. The V gene's germline CDR1 is DFQATT and CDR2 SNEGSKA (reference sequence). The CDR3 loop spans 11 amino acids. CDR3 nucleotide sequence: TGCAGTGCTAGTTGGGGGTATGGCTACACCTTC. Translation gives CSASWGYGYTF.

This chain uses TRBV6-5 with TRBJ2-1; the match to TRBD2 covers 10 bases. Germline loops: CDR1 MNHEY, CDR2 SVGAGI. V lost 2 bases and J lost 2; bases outside the gene matches: 3. This CDR3 region has 16 residues. The CDR3 sequence is CASSYGAGGPYNEQFF. The CDR3 coding sequence is TGTGCCAGCAGTTACGGAGCGGGGGGGCCCTACAATGAGCAGTTCTTC.

Here the CDR3 reads CASTTPGNEKLFF. The DNA of the CDR3 is TGTGCCAGCACTACGCCAGGGAATGAAAAACTGTTTTTT. The rearrangement joins TRBV28 to TRBJ1-4; possibly TRBD1 for D (5 bases). CDR3 size: 13 residues. Germline V gene sequence: CDR1 MDHEN, CDR2 SYDVKM. The ends were cut back, 7 bases at V and 5 bases at J, with 11 bases in the middle.

The chain joins TRBV28 to TRBJ2-5; D not resolved. CDR1 is MDHEN, CDR2 SYDVKM, per germline. The CDR3 length is 11 residues. Trimming took 4 bases from V and 14 from J, leaving 14 bases between them. In nucleotides, the CDR3 is TGTGCCAGCAGTTCCCCCTACGAGCACTACTTC. The encoded protein is CASSSPYEHYF.